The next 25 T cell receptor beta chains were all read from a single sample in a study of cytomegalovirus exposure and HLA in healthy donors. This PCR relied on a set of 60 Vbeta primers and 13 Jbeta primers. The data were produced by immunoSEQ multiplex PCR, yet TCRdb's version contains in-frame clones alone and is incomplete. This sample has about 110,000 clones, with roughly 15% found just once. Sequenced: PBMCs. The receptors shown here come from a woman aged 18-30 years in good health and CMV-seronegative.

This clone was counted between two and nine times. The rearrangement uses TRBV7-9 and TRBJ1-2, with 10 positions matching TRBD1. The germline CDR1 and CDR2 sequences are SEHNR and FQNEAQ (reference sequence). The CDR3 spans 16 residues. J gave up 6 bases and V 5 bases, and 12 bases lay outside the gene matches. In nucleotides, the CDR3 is TGTGCCAGCAGCGTAATTCCGGGACAGGGGCAGGATGGCTACACCTTC. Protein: CASSVIPGQGQDGYTF.

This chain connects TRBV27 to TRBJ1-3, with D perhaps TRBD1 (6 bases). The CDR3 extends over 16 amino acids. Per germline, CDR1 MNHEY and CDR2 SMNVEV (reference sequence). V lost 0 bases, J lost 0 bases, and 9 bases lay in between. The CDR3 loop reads CASSLSGAYSGNTIYF. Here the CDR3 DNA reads TGTGCCAGCAGTTTATCGGGGGCGTACTCTGGAAACACCATATATTTT.

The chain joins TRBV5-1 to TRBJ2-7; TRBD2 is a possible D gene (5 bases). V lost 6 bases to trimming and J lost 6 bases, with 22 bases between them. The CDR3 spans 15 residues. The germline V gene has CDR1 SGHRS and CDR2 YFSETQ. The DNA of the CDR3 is TGCGCCAGCATCCCAAACGGGCCTTGGACTTGCGAGCAGTACTTC. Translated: CASIPNGPWTCEQYF.

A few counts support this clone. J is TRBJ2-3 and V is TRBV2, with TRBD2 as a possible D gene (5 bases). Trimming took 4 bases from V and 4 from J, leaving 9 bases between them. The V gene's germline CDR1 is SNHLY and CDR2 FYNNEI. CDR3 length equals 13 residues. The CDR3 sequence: CASSVWGADTQYF. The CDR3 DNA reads TGTGCCAGCAGTGTCTGGGGAGCAGATACGCAGTATTTT.

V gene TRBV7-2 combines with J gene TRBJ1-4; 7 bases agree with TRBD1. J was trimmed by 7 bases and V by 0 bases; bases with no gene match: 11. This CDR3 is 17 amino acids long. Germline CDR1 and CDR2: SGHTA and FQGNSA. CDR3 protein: CASSLATGWDSREKLFF. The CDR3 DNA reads TGTGCCAGCAGCTTAGCGACCGGATGGGACAGTCGTGAAAAACTGTTTTTT.

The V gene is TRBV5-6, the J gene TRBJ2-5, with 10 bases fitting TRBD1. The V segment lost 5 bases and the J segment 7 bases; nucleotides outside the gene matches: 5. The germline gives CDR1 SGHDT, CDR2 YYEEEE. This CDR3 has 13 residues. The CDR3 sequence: CASRPRTGGTQYF. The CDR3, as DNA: TGTGCCAGCAGACCGAGGACAGGGGGGACCCAGTACTTC.

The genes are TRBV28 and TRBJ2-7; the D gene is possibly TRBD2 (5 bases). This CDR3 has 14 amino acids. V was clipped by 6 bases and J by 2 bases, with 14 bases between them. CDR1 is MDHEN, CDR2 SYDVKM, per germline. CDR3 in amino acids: CASRRRATAYEQYF. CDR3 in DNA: TGTGCCAGCAGGCGGCGGGCCACGGCCTACGAGCAGTACTTC. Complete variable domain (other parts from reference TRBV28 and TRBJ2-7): DVKVTQSSRYLVKRTGEKVFLECVQDMDHENMFWYRQDPGLGLRLIYFSYDVKMKEKGDIPEGYSVSREKKERFSLILESASTNQTSMYLCASRRRATAYEQYFGPGTRLTVT.

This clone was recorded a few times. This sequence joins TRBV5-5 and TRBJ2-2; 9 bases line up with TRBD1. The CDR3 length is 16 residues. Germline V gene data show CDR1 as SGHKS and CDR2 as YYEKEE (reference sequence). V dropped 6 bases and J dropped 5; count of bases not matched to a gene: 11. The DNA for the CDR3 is TGTGCCAGCATCCTTCGCCCGGGACAGGGAACCGGGGAGCTGTTTTTT. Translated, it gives CASILRPGQGTGELFF.

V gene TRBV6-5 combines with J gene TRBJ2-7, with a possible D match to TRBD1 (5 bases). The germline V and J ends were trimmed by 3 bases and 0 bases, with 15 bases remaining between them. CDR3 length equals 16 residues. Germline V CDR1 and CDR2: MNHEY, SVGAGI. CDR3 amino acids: CASSYSGQGFSYEQYF. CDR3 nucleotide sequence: TGTGCCAGCAGTTATAGTGGCCAGGGCTTCTCCTACGAGCAGTACTTC.

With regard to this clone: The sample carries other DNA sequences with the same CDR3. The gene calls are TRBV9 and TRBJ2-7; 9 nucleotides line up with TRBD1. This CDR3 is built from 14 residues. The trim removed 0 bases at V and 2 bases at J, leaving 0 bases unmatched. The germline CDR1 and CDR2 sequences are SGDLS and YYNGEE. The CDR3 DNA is TGTGCCAGCAGCGTAGGACAGGGGGCCTACGAGCAGTACTTC. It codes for CASSVGQGAYEQYF.

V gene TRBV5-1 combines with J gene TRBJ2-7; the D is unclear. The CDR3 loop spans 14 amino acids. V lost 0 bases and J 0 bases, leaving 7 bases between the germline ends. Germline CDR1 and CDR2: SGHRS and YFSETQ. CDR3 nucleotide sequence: TGCGCCAGCAGCTTGGGTCCGGGCTCCTACGAGCAGTACTTC. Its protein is CASSLGPGSYEQYF.

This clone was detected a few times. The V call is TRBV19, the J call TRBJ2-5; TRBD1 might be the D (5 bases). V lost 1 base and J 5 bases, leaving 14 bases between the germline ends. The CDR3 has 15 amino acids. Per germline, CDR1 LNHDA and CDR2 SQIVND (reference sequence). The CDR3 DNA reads TGTGCCAGTAGTATAGCTAGGGGTCCAGGGGAGACCCAGTACTTC. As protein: CASSIARGPGETQYF.

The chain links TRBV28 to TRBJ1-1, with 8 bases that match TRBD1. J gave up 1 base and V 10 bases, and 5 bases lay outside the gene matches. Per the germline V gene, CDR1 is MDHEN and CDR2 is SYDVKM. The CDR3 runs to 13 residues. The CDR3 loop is CATEGTGNTEAFF. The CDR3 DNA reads TGTGCCACCGAGGGGACAGGGAACACTGAAGCTTTCTTT.

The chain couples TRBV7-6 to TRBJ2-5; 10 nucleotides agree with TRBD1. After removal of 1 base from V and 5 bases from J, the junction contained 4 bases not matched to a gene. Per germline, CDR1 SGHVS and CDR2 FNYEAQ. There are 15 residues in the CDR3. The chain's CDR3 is CASSLGDRGGETQYF. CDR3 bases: TGTGCCAGCAGCTTAGGGGACAGGGGTGGGGAGACCCAGTACTTC. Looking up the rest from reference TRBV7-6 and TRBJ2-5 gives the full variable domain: GAGVSQSPRYKVTKRGQDVALRCDPISGHVSLYWYRQALGQGPEFLTYFNYEAQQDKSGLPNDRFSAERPEGSISTLTIQRTEQRDSAMYRCASSLGDRGGETQYFGPGTRLLVL.

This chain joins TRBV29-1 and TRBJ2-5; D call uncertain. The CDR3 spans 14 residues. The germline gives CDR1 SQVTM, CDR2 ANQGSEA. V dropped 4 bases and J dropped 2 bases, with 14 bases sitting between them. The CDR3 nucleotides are TGCAGCGTTGTCCCCCCCCTATTTCAAGAGACCCAGTACTTC. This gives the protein CSVVPPLFQETQYF.

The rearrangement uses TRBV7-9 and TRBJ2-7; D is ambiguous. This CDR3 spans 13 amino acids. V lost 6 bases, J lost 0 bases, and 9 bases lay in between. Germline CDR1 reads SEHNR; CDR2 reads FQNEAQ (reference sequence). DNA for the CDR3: TGTGCCAGCAGTGACACCTTCTCCTACGAGCAGTACTTC. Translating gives CASSDTFSYEQYF. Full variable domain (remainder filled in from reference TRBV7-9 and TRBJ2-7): DTGVSQNPRHKITKRGQNVTFRCDPISEHNRLYWYRQTLGQGPEFLTYFQNEAQLEKSRLLSDRFSAERPKGSFSTLEIQRTEQGDSAMYLCASSDTFSYEQYFGPGTRLTVT.

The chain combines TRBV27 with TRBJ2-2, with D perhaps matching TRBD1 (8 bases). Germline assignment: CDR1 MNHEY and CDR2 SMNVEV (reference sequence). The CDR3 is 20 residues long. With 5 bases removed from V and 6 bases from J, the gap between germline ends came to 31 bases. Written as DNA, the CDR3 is TGTGCCAGCAGTCCCCTACAGGGGGTCGTAGGCGGGAGTATCGCCGGGGAGCTGTTTTTT. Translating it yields CASSPLQGVVGGSIAGELFF.

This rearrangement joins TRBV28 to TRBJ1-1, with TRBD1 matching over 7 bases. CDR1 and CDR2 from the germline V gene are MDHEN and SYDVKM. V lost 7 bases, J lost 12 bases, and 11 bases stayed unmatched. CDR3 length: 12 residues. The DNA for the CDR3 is TGTGCCAGCAACAATAGGGGACAGCTGTCTTTCTTT. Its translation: CASNNRGQLSFF.

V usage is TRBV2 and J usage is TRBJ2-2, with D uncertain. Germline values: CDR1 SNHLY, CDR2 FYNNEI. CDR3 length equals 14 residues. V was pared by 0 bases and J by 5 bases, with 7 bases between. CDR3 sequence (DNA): TGTGCCAGCAGTGAAGCGAGGTTAACCGGGGAGCTGTTTTTT. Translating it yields CASSEARLTGELFF.

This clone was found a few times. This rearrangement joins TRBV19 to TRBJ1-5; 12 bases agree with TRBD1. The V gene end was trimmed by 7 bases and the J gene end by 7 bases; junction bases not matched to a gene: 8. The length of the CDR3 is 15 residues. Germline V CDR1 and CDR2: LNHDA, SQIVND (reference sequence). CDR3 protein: CASKTGTGGRQPQHF. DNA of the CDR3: TGTGCCAGTAAGACCGGGACAGGGGGCCGACAGCCCCAGCATTTT.

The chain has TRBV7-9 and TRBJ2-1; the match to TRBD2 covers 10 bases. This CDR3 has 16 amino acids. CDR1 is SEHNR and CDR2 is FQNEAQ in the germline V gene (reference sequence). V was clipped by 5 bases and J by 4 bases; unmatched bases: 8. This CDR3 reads CASSHSLAGAYNEQFF. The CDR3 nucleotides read TGTGCCAGCAGCCACTCCCTAGCGGGAGCATACAATGAGCAGTTCTTC. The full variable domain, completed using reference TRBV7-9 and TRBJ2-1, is DTGVSQNPRHKITKRGQNVTFRCDPISEHNRLYWYRQTLGQGPEFLTYFQNEAQLEKSRLLSDRFSAERPKGSFSTLEIQRTEQGDSAMYLCASSHSLAGAYNEQFFGPGTRLTVL.

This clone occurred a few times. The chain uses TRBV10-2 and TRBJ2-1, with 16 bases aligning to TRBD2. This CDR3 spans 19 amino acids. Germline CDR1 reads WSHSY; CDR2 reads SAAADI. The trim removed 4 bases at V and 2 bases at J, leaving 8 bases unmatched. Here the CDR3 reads CASSGTGTSGGAAYNEQFF. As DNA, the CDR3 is TGCGCCAGCAGTGGTACCGGGACTAGCGGGGGGGCCGCCTACAATGAGCAGTTCTTC.

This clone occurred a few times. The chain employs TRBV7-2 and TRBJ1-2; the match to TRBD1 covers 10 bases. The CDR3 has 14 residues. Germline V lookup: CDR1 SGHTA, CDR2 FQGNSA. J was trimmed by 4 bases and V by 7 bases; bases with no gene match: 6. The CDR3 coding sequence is TGTGCCAGCACCCTAGGGACAGGGGCCTATGGCTACACCTTC. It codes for CASTLGTGAYGYTF.

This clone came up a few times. For the CDR3, the DNA is TGTGCCAGTAGCGGGACAGGGAGGAGGACCGATGAGCAGTTCTTC. Translated: CASSGTGRRTDEQFF. The chain recombines TRBV19 with TRBJ2-1; TRBD1 agrees at 9 bases. The J segment lost 8 bases and the V segment lost 6 bases, leaving 11 bases of the junction unmatched. The CDR3 contains 15 residues. Germline CDR1 LNHDA, CDR2 SQIVND (reference sequence).

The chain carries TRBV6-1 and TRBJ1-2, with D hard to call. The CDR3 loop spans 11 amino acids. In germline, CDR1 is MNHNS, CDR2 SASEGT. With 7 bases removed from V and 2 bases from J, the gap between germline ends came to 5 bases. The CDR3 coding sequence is TGTGCCAGCACGGGGAACTATGGCTACACCTTC. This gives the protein CASTGNYGYTF.